The TCR beta chain under discussion was sequenced for a study of cytomegalovirus exposure and HLA in healthy donors. As regards this clone: Antigen specificity is unknown.

General study points: In a later analysis, approximately 15,000 TCR beta sequences were associated with HLA alleles at 0.05 false discovery rate. Across all donors, roughly uniform sequencing depth was an assumption of the presence/absence analyses. Per published reports, the classifier diagnosed cytomegalovirus status with high specificity and sensitivity.

The V gene lost 5 bases and the J gene lost 4 bases, with 18 bases spanning the gap. CDR3 length: 16 residues. In germline, CDR1 is MGHRA, CDR2 YSYEKL. The PCR had 60 Vbeta and 13 Jbeta primers. This table comes from immunoSEQ multiplex PCR, and its TCRdb copy is limited to in-frame clones, with some not included. The sample yields approximately 140,000 clones, about 80% seen once. The source material was PBMCs. This clonotype was obtained from a boy aged 2 to 10 in good health and CMV-seronegative. The V and J genes are TRBV4-1 and TRBJ1-5; D is possibly TRBD1 (6 bases). CDR3 coding DNA: TGCGCCAGCAGCAACAGGGTCTCGGCGGAGAATCAGCCCCAGCATTTT. Protein sequence: CASSNRVSAENQPQHF.